These 28 T cell receptor beta chains originate from one sample sequenced in a study of tumor-infiltrating lymphocytes in localized non-small cell lung cancer. Profiling relied on immunoSEQ multiplex PCR, and the TCRdb table lists in-frame clones only, not all of them. The sample records 8,500 to 13,000 clones, around 57% being singletons. Source material: lung tumor tissue. These receptors all stem from a human donor with non-small cell lung cancer.

This clone was counted only a few times. V usage is TRBV7-6 and J usage is TRBJ2-7, with TRBD1 matching over 9 bases. The CDR3 spans 18 residues. J lost 0 bases, V lost 1 base, and 10 bases had no gene match. From germline, CDR1 is SGHVS and CDR2 FNYEAQ. As DNA, the CDR3 is TGTGCCAGCAGCTTAGATCCCGGGACAGGGATCAGCTCCTACGAGCAGTACTTC. Amino acid sequence: CASSLDPGTGISSYEQYF.

The rearrangement links TRBV7-9 to TRBJ1-1; no reliable D call. The CDR3 spans 13 residues. V was shortened by 3 bases and J by 0 bases, with 5 bases between the two germline ends. Germline CDR1 and CDR2: SEHNR and FQNEAQ (reference sequence). The DNA for the CDR3 is TGTGCCAGCAGCTTCGGCCTGAACACTGAAGCTTTCTTT. It codes for CASSFGLNTEAFF.

V and J are TRBV7-2 and TRBJ1-2; tentatively, D is TRBD1 (6 bases). Trimming shortened V by 7 bases and J by 6 bases, and 15 bases separated the two germline ends. The CDR3 totals 13 residues. CDR1 is SGHTA and CDR2 is FQGNSA in the germline V gene. In nucleotides, the CDR3 is TGTGCCAGCACCGAAAGACAGGCAGATGGCTACACCTTC. This sequence encodes CASTERQADGYTF.

This clone is judged medium-sized. The chain combines TRBV5-1 with TRBJ1-6; D perhaps matches TRBD1 (6 bases). The CDR3 runs to 17 residues. Germline values: CDR1 SGHRS, CDR2 YFSETQ. Trimming took off 3 bases at V and 9 bases at J, with 22 bases between the two ends. CDR3 region: CASSSGQFEGLSSPLHF. The CDR3 nucleotides read TGCGCCAGCAGCTCAGGACAGTTCGAGGGATTAAGTTCACCCCTCCACTTT.

This sequence joins TRBV12-5 and TRBJ2-3; D is undetermined. Trimming removed 1 base at V and 3 bases at J, with 8 bases between. Germline assignment: CDR1 LGHNT and CDR2 FRNRAP. The CDR3 loop spans 14 amino acids. CDR3 coding DNA: TGTGCTAGTGGTTTGGGGCAGACGACAGATACGCAGTATTTT. The encoded protein is CASGLGQTTDTQYF.

This clone qualifies as medium-sized. This chain uses TRBV4-3 with TRBJ2-5; D may correspond to TRBD1 or TRBD2 (5 bases each). V lost 3 bases, J lost 4 bases, and 15 bases lay in between. The germline CDR1 and CDR2 sequences are LGHNA and YSLEER. The length of the CDR3 is 15 residues. The CDR3 bases are TGCGCCAGCAGCCACACCGGGACCCTGGGAGAGACCCAGTACTTC. Translation: CASSHTGTLGETQYF.

V and J are TRBV6-5 and TRBJ2-1, with a possible D match to TRBD1 (5 bases). Trimming removed 2 bases from V and 7 bases from J, with 9 bases in between. Germline-derived CDR1 and CDR2 are MNHEY and SVGAGI. The CDR3 has 13 amino acids. CDR3 loop: CASSYQGVNEQFF. CDR3 sequence (DNA): TGTGCCAGCAGTTACCAGGGTGTGAATGAGCAGTTCTTC.

By frequency in the sample, this clone is large. The V and J genes are TRBV6-6 and TRBJ2-2; D unclear. The CDR3 runs to 13 residues. Germline assignment: CDR1 MNHNY and CDR2 SVGAGI (reference sequence). V was shortened by 2 bases and J by 5 bases, with 6 bases between the two germline ends. The CDR3 loop reads CASSYTKTGELFF. The CDR3 nucleotides read TGTGCCAGCAGTTACACTAAAACCGGGGAGCTGTTTTTT.

This clone has only a few counts. This rearrangement joins TRBV27 to TRBJ2-3, with 10 bases matching TRBD1. The CDR3 covers 17 residues. CDR1 is MNHEY and CDR2 is SMNVEV in the germline V gene (reference sequence). The trim removed 5 bases at V and 0 bases at J, leaving 8 bases unmatched. For the CDR3, the DNA is TGTGCCAGCAGTCGAAGGACAGGGGGTCGTAGCACAGATACGCAGTATTTT. It encodes CASSRRTGGRSTDTQYF.

This clone is large in the sample. The V call is TRBV5-6, the J call TRBJ2-1; no clear D. Germline CDR1 reads SGHDT; CDR2 reads YYEEEE. The V end lost 0 bases, the J end lost 8 bases, and 9 bases lay between the germline ends. The length of the CDR3 is 13 residues. The CDR3 DNA sequence: TGTGCCAGCAGCTTGGATTTCCCCCATGAGCAGTTCTTC. Its translation: CASSLDFPHEQFF.

This clone has just a few counts. V and J are TRBV5-1 and TRBJ1-1; 7 bases match TRBD1. Looked up from germline, CDR1 is SGHRS and CDR2 is YFSETQ. J gave up 4 bases and V 2 bases, and 5 bases lay outside the gene matches. The CDR3 is 14 residues long. This CDR3 is CASSFEGARTEAFF. Written as DNA, the CDR3 is TGCGCCAGCAGCTTCGAGGGGGCGCGCACTGAAGCTTTCTTT.

This clone was recorded a few times. The chain is built from TRBV7-2 and TRBJ2-5; tentatively, D is TRBD1 or TRBD2 (6 bases each). Germline-derived CDR1 and CDR2 are SGHTA and FQGNSA. Trimming stripped 1 base from V and 5 bases from J, with 14 bases between. The CDR3 has 15 residues. DNA for the CDR3: TGTGCCAGCAGCTTAGACGGGGGCGGGGCGGAGACCCAGTACTTC. It codes for CASSLDGGGAETQYF.

The genes are TRBV6-1 and TRBJ2-7; the D gene could be TRBD1 or TRBD2 (5 bases each). V lost 7 bases and J 9 bases, leaving 13 bases between the germline ends. CDR1 is MNHNS, CDR2 SASEGT, per germline. The CDR3 consists of 11 residues. The CDR3 DNA reads as TGTGCCAGCACCGAGAGGGGTGGGCAGTACTTC. Encoded protein: CASTERGGQYF.

This rearrangement joins TRBV9 to TRBJ2-1, with a possible D match to TRBD2 (6 bases). Trimming left V 0 bases short and J 4 bases short, with 11 bases between. Per the germline V gene, CDR1 is SGDLS and CDR2 is YYNGEE. The CDR3 consists of 15 residues. As DNA, the CDR3 is TGTGCCAGCAGCGTAGGCGGGATGGGGTACAATGAGCAGTTCTTC. Translated, it gives CASSVGGMGYNEQFF.

The rearrangement uses TRBV10-2 and TRBJ2-7; perhaps TRBD1 as D (6 bases). This CDR3 contains 14 residues. Germline V CDR1 and CDR2: WSHSY, SAAADI. V lost 3 bases to trimming and J lost 0 bases, with 9 bases between them. CDR3 DNA sequence: TGCGCCAGCAGTGACAGGGGAATCTCCTACGAGCAGTACTTC. Translating it yields CASSDRGISYEQYF.

The chain employs TRBV4-3 and TRBJ2-2; D is perhaps TRBD1 (5 bases). The CDR3 is 17 amino acids. The germline V gene encodes CDR1 LGHNA and CDR2 YSLEER. Trimming removed 0 bases from V and 0 bases from J, with 11 bases in between. The CDR3 region is CASSQDLQASNTGELFF. In nucleotides, the CDR3 is TGCGCCAGCAGCCAAGATCTACAGGCTTCGAACACCGGGGAGCTGTTTTTT.

The V call is TRBV5-4, the J call TRBJ1-4, with D possibly being TRBD1 (5 bases). In germline, CDR1 is SGHNT, CDR2 YYREEE (reference sequence). Trimming left V 3 bases short and J 4 bases short, with 13 bases between. The CDR3 covers 15 residues. The CDR3 region is CASSSDGGFNEKLFF. CDR3 in DNA: TGTGCCAGCAGCTCGGACGGGGGGTTTAATGAAAAACTGTTTTTT.

The chain couples TRBV6-5 to TRBJ2-1; 11 nucleotides match TRBD2. Germline lookup yields CDR1 MNHEY and CDR2 SVGAGI. Trimming removed 8 bases from V and 5 bases from J; junction bases left unmatched: 2. CDR3 size: 13 residues. CDR3 region: CASEGLADNEQFF. The CDR3 region has the DNA TGTGCCAGCGAGGGACTAGCGGACAATGAGCAGTTCTTC.

This clone has only one observation. J is TRBJ2-3 and V is TRBV9; 8 nucleotides agree with TRBD2. Per the germline V gene, CDR1 is SGDLS and CDR2 is YYNGEE. This CDR3 is 17 amino acids long. V lost 0 bases, J lost 3 bases, and 9 bases stayed unmatched. CDR3 DNA: TGTGCCAGCAGCGTAGACTCCGGGAGGGCCGTTACAGATACGCAGTATTTT. As protein: CASSVDSGRAVTDTQYF.

The gene calls are TRBV15 and TRBJ2-7, with 7 bases lining up with TRBD1. V was clipped by 2 bases and J by 3 bases; unmatched bases: 4. Per germline, CDR1 LNHNV and CDR2 YYDKDF (reference sequence). There are 14 residues in the CDR3. The CDR3 region is CATSRIGQDYEQYF. The DNA of the CDR3 is TGTGCCACCAGCAGAATCGGACAGGACTACGAGCAGTACTTC.

This clone has just a few counts. This chain joins TRBV11-3 and TRBJ2-2; D ambiguous. This CDR3 has 14 residues. CDR1 and CDR2 from the germline V gene are SGHNT and YENEEA. The V and J ends lost 5 bases and 3 bases respectively, with 10 bases between them. The CDR3 DNA reads TGTGCCAGCAGCCCAGGCAGTTACACCGGGGAGCTGTTTTTT. Its protein is CASSPGSYTGELFF.

The chain recombines TRBV19 with TRBJ2-7; D unclear. V was clipped by 8 bases and J by 2 bases, with 13 bases between them. Germline V gene sequence: CDR1 LNHDA, CDR2 SQIVND (reference sequence). The CDR3 extends over 13 amino acids. Written as DNA, the CDR3 is TGTGCCAGTCAGGATGTGAGGACCTACGAGCAGTACTTC. Residues: CASQDVRTYEQYF.

This chain uses TRBV5-1 with TRBJ2-7, with TRBD1 matching 8 bases. Trimming at V came to 2 bases and at J to 6 bases, leaving 7 bases not matched to a gene. The germline V gene encodes CDR1 SGHRS and CDR2 YFSETQ. The CDR3 loop spans 14 amino acids. The CDR3 region has the DNA TGCGCCAGCAGCTTAAGTCAGGGGGCGTCCGAGCAGTACTTC. Protein sequence: CASSLSQGASEQYF.

By its share, this clone is medium-sized. The chain links TRBV15 to TRBJ2-2; D is perhaps TRBD2 (5 bases). Germline loops: CDR1 LNHNV, CDR2 YYDKDF (reference sequence). The CDR3 loop spans 15 amino acids. The V end lost 0 bases, the J end lost 6 bases, and 11 bases lay between the germline ends. The CDR3 bases are TGTGCCACCAGCAGAGAGAGGCGGGTAGCCGGGGAGCTGTTTTTT. It encodes CATSRERRVAGELFF.

V usage is TRBV11-2 and J usage is TRBJ2-3; D is unresolved. This CDR3 is 16 amino acids long. CDR1 and CDR2 from the germline V gene are SGHAT and FQNNGV. V dropped 3 bases and J dropped 0 bases, with 13 bases sitting between them. CDR3 protein: CASSFSPKASTDTQYF. CDR3 sequence (DNA): TGTGCCAGCAGCTTCTCCCCGAAGGCCAGCACAGATACGCAGTATTTT. The full variable domain, rest sourced from reference TRBV11-2 and TRBJ2-3, is EAGVAQSPRYKIIEKRQSVAFWCNPISGHATLYWYQQILGQGPKLLIQFQNNGVVDDSQLPKDRFSAERLKGVDSTLKIQPAKLEDSAVYLCASSFSPKASTDTQYFGPGTRLTVL.

This chain connects TRBV29-1 to TRBJ1-2; D gene uncertain. The ends were cut back, 5 bases at V and 1 base at J, with 14 bases in the middle. The CDR3 runs 14 residues. Germline V gene lookup returns CDR1 SQVTM and CDR2 ANQGSEA. CDR3 sequence reads: CSVLRPWDNYGYTF. Here the CDR3 DNA reads TGCAGCGTTCTAAGACCGTGGGATAACTATGGCTACACCTTC.

The chain is built from TRBV5-6 and TRBJ2-3; D is unresolved. Germline V gene lookup returns CDR1 SGHDT and CDR2 YYEEEE. Trimming took off 5 bases at V and 1 base at J, with 17 bases between the two ends. The CDR3 runs to 16 residues. In DNA form, the CDR3 reads TGTGCCAGCAGTTGGGTATCGCAATACCGCACAGATACGCAGTATTTT. It specifies CASSWVSQYRTDTQYF.

The chain couples TRBV4-1 to TRBJ1-2; tentatively, D is TRBD1 (5 bases). Germline V gives CDR1 MGHRA, CDR2 YSYEKL. The CDR3 is made up of 14 amino acids. V was trimmed by 0 bases and J by 4 bases, leaving 9 bases between them. CDR3 in DNA: TGCGCCAGCAGCCAAGACAGGGATCGCTATGGCTACACCTTC. Translated, it gives CASSQDRDRYGYTF.